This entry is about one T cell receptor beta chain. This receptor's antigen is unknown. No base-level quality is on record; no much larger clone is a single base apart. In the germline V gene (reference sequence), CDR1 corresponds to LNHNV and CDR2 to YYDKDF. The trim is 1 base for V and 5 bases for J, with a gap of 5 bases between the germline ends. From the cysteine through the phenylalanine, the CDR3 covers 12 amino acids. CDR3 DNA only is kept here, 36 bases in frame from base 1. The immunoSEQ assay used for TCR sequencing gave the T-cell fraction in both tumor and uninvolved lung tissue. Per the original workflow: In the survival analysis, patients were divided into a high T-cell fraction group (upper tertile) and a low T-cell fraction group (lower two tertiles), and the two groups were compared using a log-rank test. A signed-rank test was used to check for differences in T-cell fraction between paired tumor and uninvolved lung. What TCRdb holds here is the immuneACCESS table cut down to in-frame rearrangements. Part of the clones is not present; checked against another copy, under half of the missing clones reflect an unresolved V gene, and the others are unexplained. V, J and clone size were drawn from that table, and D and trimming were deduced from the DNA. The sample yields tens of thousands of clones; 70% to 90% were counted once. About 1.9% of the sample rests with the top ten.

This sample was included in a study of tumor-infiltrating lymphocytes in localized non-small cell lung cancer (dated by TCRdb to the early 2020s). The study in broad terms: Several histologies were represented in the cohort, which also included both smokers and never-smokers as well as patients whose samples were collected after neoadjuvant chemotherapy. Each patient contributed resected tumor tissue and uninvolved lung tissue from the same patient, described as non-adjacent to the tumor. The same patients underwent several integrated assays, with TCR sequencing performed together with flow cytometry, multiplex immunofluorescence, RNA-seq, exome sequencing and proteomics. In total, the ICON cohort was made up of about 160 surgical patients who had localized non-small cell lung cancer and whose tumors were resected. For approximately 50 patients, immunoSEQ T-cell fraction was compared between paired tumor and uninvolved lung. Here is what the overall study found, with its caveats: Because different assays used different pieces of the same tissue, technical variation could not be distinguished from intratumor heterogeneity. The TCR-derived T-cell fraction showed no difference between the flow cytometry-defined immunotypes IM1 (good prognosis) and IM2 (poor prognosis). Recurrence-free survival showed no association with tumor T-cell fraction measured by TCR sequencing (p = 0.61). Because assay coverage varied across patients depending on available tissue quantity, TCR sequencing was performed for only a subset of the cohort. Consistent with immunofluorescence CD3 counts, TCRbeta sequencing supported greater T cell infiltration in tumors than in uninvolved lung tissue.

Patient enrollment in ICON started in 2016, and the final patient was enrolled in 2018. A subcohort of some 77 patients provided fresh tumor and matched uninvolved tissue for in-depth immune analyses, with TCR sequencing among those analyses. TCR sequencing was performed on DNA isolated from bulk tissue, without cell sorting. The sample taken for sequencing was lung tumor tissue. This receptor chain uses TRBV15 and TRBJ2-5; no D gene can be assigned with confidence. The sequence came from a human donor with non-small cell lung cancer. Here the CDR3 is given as CATSRAGETQYF. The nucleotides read TGTGCCACCAGCAGAGCCGGGGAGACCCAGTACTTC.